This T cell receptor beta chain was captured in a study of CD8 T cells in Susac syndrome. Random-hexamer reverse transcription was applied to roughly 0.5 to 1 ug RNA. Amplification of TCR beta CDR3 spanned 54 Vbeta and 13 Jbeta via immunoSEQ multiplex PCR. TCRdb reanalysed the immunoSEQ multiplex PCR reads using MiXCR and keeps one entry per CDR3 protein. Among about 440,000 distinct CDR3 sequences listed, approximately 89% were seen once. This clonotype has a single count. Looked up from germline, CDR1 is MNHEY and CDR2 is SMNVEV (reference sequence). V dropped 2 bases and J dropped 7 bases, with 17 bases sitting between them. The CDR3 is 15 residues long.

The V and J genes are TRBV27 and TRBJ1-1; unclear D gene. This sequence was found in a human donor with multiple sclerosis. Input material: CD8+ T cells from PBMCs. The CDR3 reads CASSLSDGLVVEAFF. Written as DNA, the CDR3 is TGTGCCAGCAGTTTAAGCGACGGCTTGGTCGTTGAAGCTTTCTTT.